This TCR beta chain was identified during a study of Ad26.COV2.S vaccination and SARS-CoV-2 variants. In the case of this clone: Its antigen is currently unknown.

This CDR3 has 15 amino acids. The germline gives CDR1 LNHDA, CDR2 SQIVND (reference sequence). Trimming removed 1 base at V and 2 bases at J, with 12 bases between. Findings of the study overall: Researchers reported similar non-spike TCR breadth in vaccine and placebo recipients. Breadth, reportedly substantial, characterized the spike-specific CD8+ and CD4+ T cell responses after vaccination. In TCR breadth and depth analyses, total T cell responses may have been underestimated.

Assay: immunoSEQ multiplex PCR; the TCRdb copy retains only in-frame clones and omits some. The sample shows 150,000 to 200,000 clones, approximately 90% of them seen only once. The chain joins TRBV19 to TRBJ2-7; D is possibly TRBD2 (6 bases). The TCR originated in a human donor who had recovered from COVID-19. The material sequenced was peripheral blood, taken after recovery from COVID-19. The CDR3 protein is CASSIGGTRTYEQYF. The CDR3 nucleotides read TGTGCCAGTAGTATAGGCGGGACGCGTACCTACGAGCAGTACTTC.